This T cell receptor (beta chain) was found in a study of T cell changes during pregnancy in multiple sclerosis. CDR3 length equals 15 residues. The repertoire was sequenced with immunoSEQ multiplex PCR; TCRdb's copy has only in-frame clones and lacks some. This table has about 69,000 clones, around 94% appearing once. The specimen comprised peripheral blood, sampled in the third trimester of pregnancy. The sequence came from a female donor in good health, enrolled as a control in a pregnancy study. The chain couples TRBV21-1 to TRBJ2-1; the table's D call TRBD1 went unverified against the DNA. TRBV21-1 represents a pseudogene. This CDR3 reads CASSKGDRWCSEQFF. CDR3 DNA: TGTGCCAGCAGCAAGGGGGACAGGTGGTGTAGTGAGCAGTTCTTC.